This is a list of T cell receptor beta chains from one sample in a study of long-term antiretroviral therapy in people with HIV. The table came from immunoSEQ multiplex PCR; TCRdb's copy has only in-frame clones and leaves some out. The table has 30,000 or so clones, about four fifths seen once. Sequenced material: unsorted PBMCs, taken 3 years after starting antiretroviral therapy. The source of these receptors is a man in his fifties with HIV. Both conserved end residues are part of each CDR3. Each record gives: J gene, V gene, D gene, CDR3 DNA, CDR3 protein. The D gene is left open where the match is weak.

TRBJ1-1 TRBV5-4 NA TGTGCCAGCAGCTTGCTACCCGTGGGGGGGAGTGAAGCTTTCTTT CASSLLPVGGSEAFF
TRBJ1-2 TRBV6-6 NA TGTGCCAGCATGGGGGCGTCTAACTATGGCTACACCTTC CASMGASNYGYTF
TRBJ1-5 TRBV19 NA TGTGCCAGTACGTCAGGACCTTATAGCAATCAGCCCCAGCATTTT CASTSGPYSNQPQHF
TRBJ2-7 TRBV15 NA TGTGCCACCAGCAGGGCTCCCCAGGGGGGATCCTACGAGCAGTACTTC CATSRAPQGGSYEQYF
TRBJ1-5 TRBV6-1 TRBD1 TGTGCCAGCAGTGAAGGGACCACAGGGGATGGTGCTCAGCCCCAGCATTTT CASSEGTTGDGAQPQHF
TRBJ2-1 TRBV7-2 TRBD2 TGTGCCAGCAGCTTAGAGCGGGGGGCCTACAATGAGCAGTTCTTC CASSLERGAYNEQFF
TRBJ2-2 TRBV7-9 TRBD2 TGTGCCAGCAGCTTAGCGGTGGGACTAGCGGGAGAGACCGGGGAGCTGTTTTTT CASSLAVGLAGETGELFF
TRBJ2-7 TRBV4-3 TRBD1 TGCGCCAGCAGCTTCCGGGACAGGGCCTACGAGCAGTACTTC CASSFRDRAYEQYF
TRBJ2-5 TRBV9 NA TGTGCCAGCAGCGTTAACACCGGGCTGGAGACCCAGTACTTC CASSVNTGLETQYF
TRBJ2-3 TRBV5-1 NA TGCGCCAGCAGCTTGGCCGGGAGCACAGATACGCAGTATTTT CASSLAGSTDTQYF
TRBJ2-7 TRBV5-1 NA TGCGCCAGCAGCTTGGCGGCCGGGTTGGGCTACGAGCAGTACTTC CASSLAAGLGYEQYF
TRBJ2-3 TRBV5-1 TRBD1 TGCGCCAGCAGCTCCACAGGGGCAGATACGCAGTATTTT CASSSTGADTQYF
TRBJ1-3 TRBV5-1 NA TGCGCCAGCAGCTTGGCGGGGTATGGAAACACCATATATTTT CASSLAGYGNTIYF
TRBJ2-1 TRBV29-1 TRBD1 TGCAGCGTCGGGGACAGGGTTTTGGATGAGCAGTTCTTC CSVGDRVLDEQFF
TRBJ2-7 TRBV19 TRBD1 TGTGCCAGTAGTCCGGACAGGGTTAATTCCTACGAGCAGTACTTC CASSPDRVNSYEQYF
TRBJ2-3 TRBV9 NA TGTGCCAGCAGCGTATCGCCTAGCGCGGGCACAGATACGCAGTATTTT CASSVSPSAGTDTQYF
TRBJ1-1 TRBV21-1 NA TGTGCCAGCAGCAAATCATGGGGACGAGGACCCGAAGCTTTCTTT CASSKSWGRGPEAFF